A single T cell receptor beta chain is shown here with its context. This sample is drawn from a study of T cell responses to AZD1222 COVID-19 vaccine. Germline V CDR1 and CDR2: SGHTA, FQGNSA. The V end lost 5 bases, the J end lost 9 bases, and 8 bases lay between the germline ends. CDR3 size: 12 residues. The data were produced by immunoSEQ multiplex PCR, yet TCRdb's version contains in-frame clones alone and is incomplete. Among 120,000 to 150,000 clones listed, over 75% were seen once. Sample: peripheral blood, taken on day 0 of AZD1222 vaccination. The J gene is TRBJ1-6, the V gene TRBV7-2, with D unresolved. This TCR came from an adult in good health. CDR3: CASSTFPSPLHF. The CDR3 DNA follows: TGTGCCAGCAGCACCTTTCCTTCACCCCTCCACTTT. The whole variable domain, filled in from reference TRBV7-2 and TRBJ1-6, reads GAGVSQSPSNKVTEKGKDVELRCDPISGHTALYWYRQSLGQGLEFLIYFQGNSAPDKSGLPSDRFSAERTGGSVSTLTIQRTQQEDSAVYLCASSTFPSPLHFGNGTRLTVT.